The rows below give T cell receptor beta chains drawn from one sample of a study of shared clonotypes between healthy human individuals. Generated by immunoSEQ multiplex PCR, the TCRdb table keeps only in-frame clones and is missing some. This table holds fewer than 2.5 million clones, 93% found once. Specimen: naive CD4+ T cells from PBMCs. These receptors originate from a man younger than 30 in good health. Some clones in this sample may be carry-over from other donors' samples. CDR3s include the opening cysteine and the closing phenylalanine or tryptophan. A D gene is named only where the DNA matches it firmly. Expanded clones are given a class, and other clones once, few, many or no size at all.

14 | TRBJ1-4 | . | . | TRBV28 | CASSLARAGEKLFF | TGTGCCAGCAGTTTGGCAAGAGCGGGCGAAAAACTGTTTTTT
17 | TRBJ2-1 | . | . | TRBV5-1 | CASSLGRGDSSYNEQFF | TGCGCCAGCAGCTTGGGCCGGGGGGACAGCTCCTACAATGAGCAGTTCTTC
15 | TRBJ1-3 | . | . | TRBV7-7 | CASSLGQGSGNTIYF | TGTGCCAGCAGCTTAGGGCAGGGGTCTGGAAACACCATATATTTT
15 | TRBJ2-7 | TRBD1 | once | TRBV5-4 | CASSLGGQKFYEQYF | TGTGCCAGCAGCTTGGGGGGACAGAAGTTTTACGAGCAGTACTTC
14 | TRBJ2-3 | . | once | TRBV13 | CASSRTRHADTQYF | TGTGCCAGCAGCCGCACACGGCACGCAGATACGCAGTATTTT
11 | TRBJ2-1 | . | . | TRBV18 | CASSPENEQFF | TGTGCCAGCTCACCGGAGAATGAGCAGTTCTTC
12 | TRBJ2-7 | . | once | TRBV28 | CASRRVRYEQYF | TGTGCCAGCAGACGAGTCCGCTACGAGCAGTACTTC
12 | TRBJ1-2 | . | . | TRBV2 | CASSAGSYGYTF | TGTGCCAGCAGTGCGGGCAGCTATGGCTACACCTTC
14 | TRBJ2-7 | . | . | TRBV27 | CATSVLGRSYEQYF | TGTGCCACTTCAGTTTTGGGGCGGTCCTACGAGCAGTACTTC
13 | TRBJ2-5 | . | once | TRBV5-1 | CASSLRAGETQYF | TGCGCCAGCAGCCTGAGAGCTGGGGAGACCCAGTACTTC
18 | TRBJ2-7 | TRBD2 | . | TRBV5-1 | CASSLVQVGSSGSNEQYF | TGCGCCAGCAGCTTGGTTCAGGTGGGGAGTAGCGGGAGTAACGAGCAGTACTTC
14 | TRBJ2-1 | . | . | TRBV6-5 | CASSENRVEGEQFF | TGTGCCAGCAGTGAAAATAGGGTGGAGGGTGAGCAGTTCTTC
18 | TRBJ2-2 | . | . | TRBV15 | CATSRDTWRGSDTGELFF | TGTGCCACCAGCAGAGATACGTGGCGAGGGTCCGACACCGGGGAGCTGTTTTTT
19 | TRBJ2-2 | TRBD2 | . | TRBV5-1 | CASRYRTSGNLRHTGELFF | TGCGCCAGCAGATATCGAACTAGCGGGAACTTGAGGCACACCGGGGAGCTGTTTTTT
16 | TRBJ2-7 | TRBD2 | . | TRBV4-2 | CASRQGTSGNFYEQYF | TGTGCCAGCAGACAGGGAACTAGCGGGAACTTCTACGAGCAGTACTTC
12 | TRBJ2-5 | . | . | TRBV6-5 | CASSYGIGTQYF | TGTGCCAGCAGTTACGGGATAGGGACCCAGTACTTC
15 | TRBJ2-2 | . | . | TRBV7-3 | CASSLLPPNTGELFF | TGTGCCAGCAGCTTACTCCCCCCGAACACCGGGGAGCTGTTTTTT
16 | TRBJ1-5 | . | . | TRBV5-1 | CASSLTGSREGQPQHF | TGCGCCAGCAGCTTGACCGGGTCCCGTGAAGGGCAACCCCAGCATTTT
13 | TRBJ2-3 | . | . | TRBV5-1 | CASSSPAGDTQYF | TGCGCCAGCAGCTCGCCGGCCGGAGATACGCAGTATTTT
14 | TRBJ2-7 | . | . | TRBV5-8 | CASTGTPIYYEQYF | TGTGCCAGCACGGGGACTCCGATTTACTACGAGCAGTACTTC
13 | TRBJ1-2 | . | . | TRBV9 | CASSVPGRDGYTF | TGTGCCAGCAGCGTACCCGGGCGTGATGGCTACACCTTC
16 | TRBJ2-7 | . | . | TRBV28 | CASSLDLRRVSYEQYF | TGTGCCAGCAGTTTAGACTTGCGGAGGGTATCCTACGAGCAGTACTTC
13 | TRBJ1-1 | . | few | TRBV2 | CASSFGENTEAFF | TGTGCCAGCAGTTTTGGAGAGAACACTGAAGCTTTCTTT
15 | TRBJ2-5 | . | . | TRBV27 | CASSPLWGRRETQYF | TGTGCCAGCAGTCCACTATGGGGCCGGAGGGAGACCCAGTACTTC
16 | TRBJ2-3 | . | . | TRBV9 | CASSVAPGYGGDTQYF | TGTGCCAGCAGCGTAGCCCCAGGGTATGGTGGAGATACGCAGTATTTT
15 | TRBJ2-2 | . | . | TRBV9 | CASSETGTYTGELFF | TGTGCCAGCAGCGAAACCGGGACTTACACCGGGGAGCTGTTTTTT
14 | TRBJ2-3 | . | once | TRBV6-5 | CASSCLRGTDTQYF | TGTGCCAGCAGTTGCCTTAGGGGCACAGATACGCAGTATTTT
14 | TRBJ1-2 | . | . | TRBV10-3 | CAFSEEGVPSGYTF | TGTGCCTTCAGTGAAGAGGGCGTTCCTTCCGGCTACACCTTC